This record concerns one T cell receptor (beta chain) sequence. Its specificity is not known. This sample is drawn from a study of OX40 agonist ivuxolimab in advanced cancers. Study-wide results and caveats: Mean expanded clone counts were higher in CD8+ than CD4+ T cells.

Profiled with immunoSEQ multiplex PCR; TCRdb holds only in-frame clones, not every one. Of around 15,000 clones detected, approximately 86% appear once; the ten largest clones hold 3.9%. The CDR3 covers 13 residues. Trimming took 8 bases from V and 2 from J; bases not matched to a gene: 4. The V gene's germline CDR1 is MDHEN and CDR2 SYDVKM. Baseline, cycle 4 day 1, and cycle 7 day 1 were the blood sampling points. The sequences come from CD4+ or CD8+ T cells sorted from blood, collected in a trial of the OX40 agonist ivuxolimab. This chain uses TRBV28 with TRBJ2-7, with 9 bases fitting TRBD2. The origin of this receptor is an adult with an advanced solid tumor such as melanoma, head and neck, liver or kidney cancer. As DNA, the CDR3 is TGTGCCAGCGGACTAGCGAGAGCCTACGAGCAGTACTTC. It is translated as CASGLARAYEQYF.